These 25 T cell receptor beta chains share one sample of origin, sequenced in a study of blood T cell repertoires in COVID-19. Clones were sequenced by immunoSEQ multiplex PCR, and TCRdb holds only the in-frame ones, with some missing. The sample yields 120,000 to 150,000 clones, around 79% seen once. The source material was peripheral blood. These receptors came from a man aged 50-59 years with active or convalescent COVID-19.

The chain has TRBV2 and TRBJ1-2; perhaps TRBD1 as D (5 bases). The germline V gene has CDR1 SNHLY and CDR2 FYNNEI. The CDR3 extends over 14 amino acids. Trimming removed 2 bases at V and 5 bases at J, with 12 bases between. The CDR3 DNA sequence: TGTGCCAGCAGTGAAAGCGGGGGTCAGTATGGCTACACCTTC. This translates into CASSESGGQYGYTF.

The V gene is TRBV28, the J gene TRBJ1-6; 10 bases are a match to TRBD1. The germline gives CDR1 MDHEN, CDR2 SYDVKM. V was clipped by 1 base and J by 7 bases; unmatched bases: 7. The CDR3 spans 17 residues. CDR3 protein: CASSLSRDRGLNSPLHF. CDR3 sequence (DNA): TGTGCCAGCAGTTTATCCCGGGACAGGGGTCTAAATTCACCCCTCCACTTT.

This rearrangement joins TRBV25-1 to TRBJ1-2, with 8 bases that match TRBD1. V lost 3 bases, J lost 8 bases, and 8 bases stayed unmatched. Germline V gene data show CDR1 as MGHDK and CDR2 as SYGVNS. This CDR3 contains 14 residues. The chain's CDR3 is CASSDLDRGAGYTF. Written as DNA, the CDR3 is TGTGCCAGCAGTGACCTTGACAGGGGCGCGGGCTACACCTTC.

V usage is TRBV19 and J usage is TRBJ2-6; 10 bases map to TRBD1. After removal of 5 bases from V and 0 bases from J, the junction contained 4 bases not matched to a gene. The V gene's germline CDR1 is LNHDA and CDR2 SQIVND (reference sequence). The CDR3 is made up of 17 amino acids. The CDR3 sequence: CASSPRTGGSGANVLTF. The CDR3 DNA sequence: TGTGCCAGTAGTCCCAGGACAGGGGGCTCTGGGGCCAACGTCCTGACTTTC.

CDR3 coding DNA: TGTGCCAGCAGCCCACGGGACTACTACAATGAGCAGTTCTTC. It yields the protein CASSPRDYYNEQFF. The chain couples TRBV7-8 to TRBJ2-1; 7 bases are shared with TRBD2. CDR1 is SGHVS and CDR2 is FQNEAQ in the germline V gene. The CDR3 is made up of 14 amino acids. V lost 5 bases, J lost 3 bases, and 4 bases stayed unmatched.

This chain uses TRBV19 with TRBJ2-1, with 14 bases lining up with TRBD2. The CDR3 extends over 16 amino acids. From germline, CDR1 is LNHDA and CDR2 SQIVND (reference sequence). The trim removed 5 bases at V and 6 bases at J, leaving 6 bases unmatched. The CDR3, as DNA: TGTGCCAGTAGTTGGACTAGCGGGAGGACCTCCAATGAGCAGTTCTTC. It encodes CASSWTSGRTSNEQFF.

This chain joins TRBV5-1 and TRBJ1-1; weak D call: TRBD1 (5 bases). V lost 6 bases to trimming and J lost 5 bases, with 14 bases between them. Germline V gene lookup returns CDR1 SGHRS and CDR2 YFSETQ. The CDR3 is 13 residues long. DNA of the CDR3: TGCGCCAGCACCCTATGGGGGGGGACTGAAGCTTTCTTT. Translation: CASTLWGGTEAFF.

V usage is TRBV5-5 and J usage is TRBJ1-1; D remains unclear. The germline V and J ends were trimmed by 1 base and 0 bases, with 13 bases remaining between them. Germline V CDR1 and CDR2: SGHKS, YYEKEE (reference sequence). This CDR3 comprises 16 residues. The CDR3 here is CASSLTGGPLNTEAFF. CDR3 in DNA: TGTGCCAGCAGCTTGACGGGAGGACCCCTGAACACTGAAGCTTTCTTT.

Ten or more counts support this clone. This chain links TRBV29-1 with TRBJ1-1; the match to TRBD1 covers 8 bases. V lost 4 bases to trimming and J lost 6 bases; unmatched junction nucleotides: 4. There are 12 residues in the CDR3. CDR1 and CDR2 from the germline V gene are SQVTM and ANQGSEA. The CDR3 DNA sequence: TGCAGCGTTGCCGCGGACAGGGCTGAAGCTTTCTTT. This encodes CSVAADRAEAFF.

V is TRBV27 and J is TRBJ2-2; 9 bases align to TRBD2. The CDR3 sequence is 14 residues long. With 3 bases clipped from V and 9 bases from J, the junction kept 5 bases outside the gene matches. The germline gives CDR1 MNHEY, CDR2 SMNVEV (reference sequence). CDR3 amino acids: CASSFLAGARELFF. The CDR3 bases are TGTGCCAGCAGTTTCTTAGCGGGAGCCCGGGAGCTGTTTTTT.

This clone was seen only once. The chain links TRBV2 to TRBJ1-1; 11 positions match TRBD1. The junction had 4 bases not matched to a gene; V was cut back by 6 bases and J by 4 bases. The CDR3 runs 14 residues. The germline CDR1 and CDR2 sequences are SNHLY and FYNNEI. The CDR3 DNA reads as TGTGCCAGCAGGGACAGGGGGCCGGGCACTGAAGCTTTCTTT. Translating it yields CASRDRGPGTEAFF.

V is TRBV19 and J is TRBJ1-5, with D possibly TRBD1 on 5 matching bases. The germline V gene encodes CDR1 LNHDA and CDR2 SQIVND (reference sequence). The CDR3 covers 16 residues. Deletions cut 8 bases from V and 5 bases from J, with 22 bases between. CDR3: CASLGGRGQRYQPQHF. The CDR3 DNA sequence: TGTGCCAGTTTGGGGGGACGTGGGCAGAGATATCAGCCCCAGCATTTT. The whole variable domain, filled in from reference TRBV19 and TRBJ1-5, reads DGGITQSPKYLFRKEGQNVTLSCEQNLNHDAMYWYRQDPGQGLRLIYYSQIVNDFQKGDIAEGYSVSREKKESFPLTVTSAQKNPTAFYLCASLGGRGQRYQPQHFGDGTRLSIL.

The chain couples TRBV6-5 to TRBJ1-5, with D tentatively TRBD1 (5 bases). This CDR3 contains 15 residues. Germline V gene lookup returns CDR1 MNHEY and CDR2 SVGAGI. Between the trimmed V and J ends, which lost 5 bases and 0 bases, there was a span of 11 bases. The DNA for the CDR3 is TGTGCCAGCAGTAATAACAGGTATAGCAATCAGCCCCAGCATTTT. Translated, it gives CASSNNRYSNQPQHF.

A note on this clone: Other DNA sequences in the sample encode the same CDR3. The chain couples TRBV27 to TRBJ2-1; 7 bases align to TRBD2. With 7 bases clipped from V and 0 bases from J, the junction kept 9 bases outside the gene matches. The CDR3 totals 16 residues. Germline V gene data show CDR1 as MNHEY and CDR2 as SMNVEV (reference sequence). The CDR3 protein is CASTRTSGSSYNEQFF. CDR3 in DNA: TGTGCCAGCACCCGGACTAGTGGGAGCTCCTACAATGAGCAGTTCTTC.

The V gene is TRBV9, the J gene TRBJ2-1; 14 bases are a match to TRBD2. This CDR3 is 15 amino acids long. V lost 4 bases, J lost 7 bases, and 4 bases stayed unmatched. The germline V gene has CDR1 SGDLS and CDR2 YYNGEE. The CDR3 protein is CASSSRLAGGNEQFF. CDR3 DNA: TGTGCCAGCAGCTCAAGACTAGCGGGAGGGAATGAGCAGTTCTTC.

This clone occurred many times. The V gene is TRBV27, the J gene TRBJ1-1; 8 nucleotides align to TRBD1. J gave up 1 base and V 1 base, and 2 bases lay outside the gene matches. The CDR3 extends over 15 amino acids. Germline V gives CDR1 MNHEY, CDR2 SMNVEV (reference sequence). The CDR3 DNA is TGTGCCAGCAGTTTATGGGACAGGCCGAACACTGAAGCTTTCTTT. Protein: CASSLWDRPNTEAFF.

V usage is TRBV6-6 and J usage is TRBJ2-7; 9 bases align to TRBD1. With V trimmed by 5 bases and J by 0 bases, 5 bases remained unmatched. Germline CDR1 and CDR2: MNHNY and SVGAGI (reference sequence). There are 15 residues in the CDR3. CDR3 region: CASSPGQGFSYEQYF. CDR3 nucleotides: TGTGCCAGCAGTCCCGGACAGGGGTTCTCCTACGAGCAGTACTTC.

The chain couples TRBV27 to TRBJ1-6, with a weak D call TRBD1 (6 bases). The CDR3 has 16 residues. Germline V gene sequence: CDR1 MNHEY, CDR2 SMNVEV (reference sequence). The V and J ends lost 0 bases and 4 bases respectively, with 10 bases between them. CDR3 protein: CASSLSGAGYNSPLHF. CDR3 sequence (DNA): TGTGCCAGCAGTTTATCGGGGGCAGGGTATAATTCACCCCTCCACTTT.

V and J are TRBV5-4 and TRBJ2-3, with 8 bases that match TRBD2. CDR3 length equals 16 residues. Germline-derived CDR1 and CDR2 are SGHNT and YYREEE (reference sequence). With 4 bases clipped from V and 1 base from J, the junction kept 8 bases outside the gene matches. The CDR3 spells CASSPHPTSGTDTQYF. CDR3 sequence (DNA): TGTGCCAGCAGCCCACACCCGACTAGCGGCACAGATACGCAGTATTTT.

This chain links TRBV4-1 with TRBJ2-5, with 7 bases lining up with TRBD1. This CDR3 has 15 amino acids. The trim removed 1 base at V and 0 bases at J, leaving 2 bases unmatched. The germline CDR1 and CDR2 sequences are MGHRA and YSYEKL. CDR3 sequence: CASSQVQGDQETQYF. DNA of the CDR3: TGCGCCAGCAGCCAAGTCCAGGGGGACCAAGAGACCCAGTACTTC.

The CDR3 here is CASSELGGSGLTDTQYF. The CDR3 DNA follows: TGTGCCAGCAGTGAGTTGGGGGGAAGCGGGCTCACAGATACGCAGTATTTT. This chain connects TRBV25-1 to TRBJ2-3; maybe TRBD2 (6 bases). V lost 3 bases and J lost 2, with 18 bases in between. Germline V CDR1 and CDR2: MGHDK, SYGVNS. There are 17 residues in the CDR3.

The chain is built from TRBV2 and TRBJ2-7, with a tentative D call TRBD2 (6 bases). This CDR3 spans 12 amino acids. Germline loops: CDR1 SNHLY, CDR2 FYNNEI. V was clipped by 8 bases and J by 2 bases, with 10 bases between them. CDR3: CASRDLTYEQYF. The DNA of the CDR3 is TGTGCCAGCCGGGACTTAACCTACGAGCAGTACTTC.

V gene TRBV9 combines with J gene TRBJ2-7; TRBD2 aligns across 8 bases. J gave up 5 bases and V 3 bases, and 7 bases lay outside the gene matches. This CDR3 region has 14 residues. CDR1 is SGDLS and CDR2 is YYNGEE in the germline V gene. CDR3 bases: TGTGCCAGCAGCGCCGGGACTAGTCCCCACGAGCAGTACTTC. Translation gives CASSAGTSPHEQYF. The whole variable domain, filled in from reference TRBV9 and TRBJ2-7, reads DSGVTQTPKHLITATGQRVTLRCSPRSGDLSVYWYQQSLDQGLQFLIQYYNGEERAKGNILERFSAQQFPDLHSELNLSSLELGDSALYFCASSAGTSPHEQYFGPGTRLTVT.

The chain links TRBV19 to TRBJ1-2; weak D call: TRBD1 (6 bases). Trimming cost V 3 bases and J 2 bases, with 7 bases left between them. The CDR3 contains 13 residues. Germline V gene lookup returns CDR1 LNHDA and CDR2 SQIVND (reference sequence). Here the CDR3 reads CASSIQGNYGYTF. In DNA form, the CDR3 reads TGTGCCAGTAGTATTCAGGGGAACTATGGCTACACCTTC.

This chain uses TRBV27 with TRBJ1-5, with 9 bases fitting TRBD1. The CDR3 is 14 residues long. Germline V lookup: CDR1 MNHEY, CDR2 SMNVEV (reference sequence). Trimming removed 6 bases from V and 4 bases from J; junction bases left unmatched: 4. The CDR3 is CASSQGQGNQPQHF. CDR3 nucleotide sequence: TGTGCCAGCAGCCAGGGACAGGGAAATCAGCCCCAGCATTTT.